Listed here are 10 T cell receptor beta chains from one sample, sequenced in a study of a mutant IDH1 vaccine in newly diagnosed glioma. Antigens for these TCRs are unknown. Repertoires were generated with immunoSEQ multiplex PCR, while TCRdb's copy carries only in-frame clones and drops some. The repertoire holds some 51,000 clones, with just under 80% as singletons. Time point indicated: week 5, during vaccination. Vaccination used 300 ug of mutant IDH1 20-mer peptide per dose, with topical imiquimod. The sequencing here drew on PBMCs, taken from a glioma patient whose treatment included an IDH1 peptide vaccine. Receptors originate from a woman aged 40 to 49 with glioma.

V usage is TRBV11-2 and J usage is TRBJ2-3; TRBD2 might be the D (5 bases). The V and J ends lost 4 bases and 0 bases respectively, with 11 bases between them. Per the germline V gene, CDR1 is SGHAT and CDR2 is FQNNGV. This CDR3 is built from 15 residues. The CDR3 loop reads CASSWAAASTDTQYF. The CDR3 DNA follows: TGTGCCAGCAGCTGGGCAGCGGCTAGCACAGATACGCAGTATTTT.

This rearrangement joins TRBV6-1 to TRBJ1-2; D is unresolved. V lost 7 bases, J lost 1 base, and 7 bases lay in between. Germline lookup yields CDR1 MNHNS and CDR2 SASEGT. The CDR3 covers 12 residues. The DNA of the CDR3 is TGTGCCAGCACAATGCGTAACTATGGCTACACCTTC. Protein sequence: CASTMRNYGYTF.

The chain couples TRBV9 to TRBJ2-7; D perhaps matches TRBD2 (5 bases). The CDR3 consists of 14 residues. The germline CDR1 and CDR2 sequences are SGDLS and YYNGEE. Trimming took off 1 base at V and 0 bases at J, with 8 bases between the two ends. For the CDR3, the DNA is TGTGCCAGCAGCGTATTCAGCGGCTCCTACGAGCAGTACTTC. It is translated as CASSVFSGSYEQYF. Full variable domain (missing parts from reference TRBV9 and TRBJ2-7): DSGVTQTPKHLITATGQRVTLRCSPRSGDLSVYWYQQSLDQGLQFLIQYYNGEERAKGNILERFSAQQFPDLHSELNLSSLELGDSALYFCASSVFSGSYEQYFGPGTRLTVT.

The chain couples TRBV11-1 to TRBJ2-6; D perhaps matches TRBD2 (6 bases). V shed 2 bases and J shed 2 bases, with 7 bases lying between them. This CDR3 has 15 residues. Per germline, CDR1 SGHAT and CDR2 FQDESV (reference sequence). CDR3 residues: CASSLWEAGANVLTF. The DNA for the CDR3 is TGTGCCAGCAGCTTATGGGAGGCTGGGGCCAACGTCCTGACTTTC.

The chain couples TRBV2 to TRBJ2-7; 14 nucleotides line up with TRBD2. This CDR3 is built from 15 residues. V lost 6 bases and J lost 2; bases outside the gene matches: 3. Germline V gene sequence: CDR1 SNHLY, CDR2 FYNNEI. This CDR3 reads CASRRGLAGAYEQYF. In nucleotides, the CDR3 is TGTGCCAGCAGGAGGGGACTAGCGGGGGCCTACGAGCAGTACTTC.

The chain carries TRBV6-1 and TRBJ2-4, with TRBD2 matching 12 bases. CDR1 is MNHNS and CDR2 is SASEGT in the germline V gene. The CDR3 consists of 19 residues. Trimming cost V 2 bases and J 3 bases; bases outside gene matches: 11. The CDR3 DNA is TGTGCCAGCAGTGAATACCCTAGCGGGGGGGCCGCTGACAAAAACATTCAGTACTTC. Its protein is CASSEYPSGGAADKNIQYF.

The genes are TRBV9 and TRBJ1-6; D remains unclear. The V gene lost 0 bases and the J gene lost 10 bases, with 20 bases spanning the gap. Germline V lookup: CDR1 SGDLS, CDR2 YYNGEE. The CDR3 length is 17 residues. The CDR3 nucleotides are TGTGCCAGCAGCGTAGGTCGTAGAGGAGGAGTCAGGTCACCCCTCCACTTT. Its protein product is CASSVGRRGGVRSPLHF.

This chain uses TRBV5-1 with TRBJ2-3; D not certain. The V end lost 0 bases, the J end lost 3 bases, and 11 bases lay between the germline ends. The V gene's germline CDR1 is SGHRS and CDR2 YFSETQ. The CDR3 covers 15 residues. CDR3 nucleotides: TGCGCCAGCAGCTTGGACAGAGCCTTTACAGATACGCAGTATTTT. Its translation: CASSLDRAFTDTQYF.

CDR3 coding DNA: TGTGCCAGCAGTGAATATGTGGGTATAGAAGCTTTCTTT. It encodes CASSEYVGIEAFF. The V gene is TRBV25-1, the J gene TRBJ1-1; D is unresolved. This CDR3 has 13 amino acids. V gave up 0 bases and J gave up 8 bases, with 10 bases separating them. Germline lookup yields CDR1 MGHDK and CDR2 SYGVNS.

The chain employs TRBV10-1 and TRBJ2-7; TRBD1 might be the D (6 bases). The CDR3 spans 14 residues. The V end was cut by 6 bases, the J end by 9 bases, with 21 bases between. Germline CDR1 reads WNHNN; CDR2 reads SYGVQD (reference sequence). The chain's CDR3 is CASREAGAPGAQYF. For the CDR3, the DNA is TGCGCCAGCAGGGAGGCAGGGGCCCCCGGGGCGCAGTACTTC.